The rows below give T cell receptor beta chains drawn from one sample of a study of blood T cells in healthy people across ages. MiXCR, run by TCRdb on the 5' RACE reads, gives a single entry per CDR3 protein. This table has about 1.8 million distinct CDR3 sequences, about 50% appearing once. The sample was blood. All receptors come from a woman between 40 and 55 years old in good health. The CDR3 runs from the conserved cysteine through the conserved F or W. Each record gives: CDR3 length, clone size, V gene, D gene, J gene, CDR3 protein, CDR3 DNA. A D gene is named only where the DNA matches it firmly. Rows may omit the clone size; those that give it use once, few, many or a size class.

17	.	TRBV11-2	TRBD2	TRBJ2-7	CASSSPSSGGAPDEQYF	TGTGCCAGCAGCTCCCCGTCTAGCGGGGGGGCTCCTGATGAGCAGTACTTC
18	.	TRBV19	TRBD2	TRBJ2-1	CASSILAGGTSSYNEQFF	TGTGCCAGTAGTATTCTAGCGGGGGGTACCAGCTCCTACAATGAGCAGTTCTTC
16	few	TRBV2	.	TRBJ2-1	CASSVVALSSYNEQFF	TGTGCCAGCAGTGTAGTAGCCCTGAGCTCCTACAATGAGCAGTTCTTC
15	once	TRBV2	TRBD1	TRBJ1-4	CASRPDRGPNEKLFF	TGTGCCAGCAGGCCCGACAGGGGTCCAAATGAAAAACTGTTTTTT
16	few	TRBV5-6	TRBD1	TRBJ2-3	CASSPAGQGNTDTQYF	TGTGCCAGCAGCCCTGCGGGACAGGGAAACACAGATACGCAGTATTTT
18	.	TRBV27	.	TRBJ1-2	CASSLGVTSRSGRYGYTF	TGTGCCAGCAGTTTAGGGGTCACTTCGCGTTCAGGGCGGTATGGCTACACCTTC
15	.	TRBV2	.	TRBJ2-5	CASRHLAYDQETQYF	TGTGCCAGCAGGCACCTAGCGTACGACCAAGAGACCCAGTACTTC
16	few	TRBV27	TRBD2	TRBJ2-7	CASSLRETSASSEQYF	TGTGCCAGCAGTTTACGGGAGACTAGCGCGTCCTCCGAGCAGTACTTC
20	.	TRBV7-2	TRBD2	TRBJ2-3	CASSLVGGTSGGASTDTQYF	TGTGCCAGCAGCTTAGTAGGGGGGACTAGCGGGGGGGCTAGCACAGATACGCAGTATTTT
13	few	TRBV10-3	.	TRBJ1-2	CAISEDSNYGYTF	TGTGCCATCAGTGAAGACAGTAACTATGGCTACACCTTC
19	few	TRBV9	TRBD1	TRBJ2-1	CASSVPRTGGEGLYNEQFF	TGTGCCAGCAGCGTCCCTAGGACAGGGGGGGAGGGGCTCTACAATGAGCAGTTCTTC
17	.	TRBV5-1	TRBD2	TRBJ2-3	CASSPRLAGVLTDTQYF	TGCGCCAGCAGCCCCCGACTAGCGGGGGTACTCACAGATACGCAGTATTTT
14	.	TRBV20-1	TRBD2	TRBJ2-5	CSAREVAGGETQYF	TGCAGTGCTAGAGAGGTAGCGGGGGGGGAGACCCAGTACTTC
18	.	TRBV20-1	TRBD2	TRBJ2-6	CSARSTSGSRSGANVLTF	TGCAGTGCTAGATCGACTAGCGGGAGCCGCTCTGGGGCCAACGTCCTGACTTTC
17	.	TRBV28	.	TRBJ2-1	CASSLNSNRHIDNEQFF	TGTGCCAGCAGTTTAAATAGCAACAGACATATAGACAATGAGCAGTTCTTC
14	few	TRBV20-1	.	TRBJ2-5	CSARAGSREGTQYF	TGCAGTGCTAGAGCAGGTTCCAGGGAAGGGACCCAGTACTTC
17	.	TRBV28	TRBD2	TRBJ2-5	CASSLAPYRTSGETQYF	TGTGCCAGCAGTTTAGCACCATACAGGACTAGCGGGGAGACCCAGTACTTC
16	few	TRBV6-6	TRBD2	TRBJ2-3	CASSALAGVGTDTQYF	TGTGCCAGCAGCGCACTTGCGGGGGTTGGCACAGATACGCAGTATTTT
11	.	TRBV27	.	TRBJ2-5	CASTPRSTQYF	TGTGCCAGCACTCCTCGATCGACCCAGTACTTC
12	.	TRBV29-1	.	TRBJ2-5	CSVPPGGETQYF	TGCAGCGTTCCGCCTGGGGGTGAGACCCAGTACTTC
14	.	TRBV27	.	TRBJ2-5	CASRKQGREETQYF	TGTGCCAGCAGAAAGCAGGGGCGGGAAGAGACCCAGTACTTC
19	.	TRBV7-9	TRBD2	TRBJ2-3	CASSSPHPSGGGSSDTQYF	TGTGCCAGCAGCTCACCGCACCCTAGCGGGGGAGGGAGCTCAGATACGCAGTATTTT
15	.	TRBV7-9	.	TRBJ2-3	CASSPRAGATDTQYF	TGTGCCAGCAGCCCGCGCGCGGGGGCGACGGATACGCAGTATTTT
16	.	TRBV12-5	TRBD1	TRBJ2-5	CASGSGTGVFQETQYF	TGTGCTAGTGGCTCCGGGACAGGGGTTTTCCAAGAGACCCAGTACTTC
13	.	TRBV5-5	.	TRBJ1-2	CASSRTVLDGYTF	TGTGCCAGCAGCCGGACAGTCCTTGATGGCTACACCTTC
16	.	TRBV20-1	.	TRBJ1-5	CSARESWRRPNQPQHF	TGCAGTGCTAGAGAATCGTGGAGGAGGCCCAATCAGCCCCAGCATTTT
13	.	TRBV29-1	.	TRBJ1-2	CSVDSRVNYGYTF	TGCAGCGTTGATAGCAGGGTTAACTATGGCTACACCTTC
16	.	TRBV7-2	.	TRBJ1-2	CASSPGGGGTYYGYTF	TGTGCCAGCAGTCCCGGGGGAGGAGGGACTTACTATGGCTACACCTTC